The 26 T cell receptor beta chains presented below share a single source sample, sequenced in a study of T cells after somatic rescue of genetic block. The assay was immunoSEQ multiplex PCR, and TCRdb's table has in-frame clones only and misses some. The data show about 52,000 clones, around 96% seen once. Material: peripheral blood mononuclear cells (PBMCs). The receptors here all came from a child in the first two years of life.

The chain is built from TRBV18 and TRBJ2-4, with a weak D call TRBD2 (6 bases). The germline gives CDR1 KGHSH, CDR2 LQKENI. This CDR3 region has 17 residues. The V end was cut by 0 bases, the J end by 3 bases, with 15 bases between. CDR3 region: CASSPPMNGSSKNIQYF. The CDR3 nucleotides read TGTGCCAGCTCACCACCCATGAACGGGAGTAGCAAAAACATTCAGTACTTC. The full variable domain, completed using reference TRBV18 and TRBJ2-4, is NAGVMQNPRHLVRRRGQEARLRCSPMKGHSHVYWYRQLPEEGLKFMVYLQKENIIDESGMPKERFSAEFPKEGPSILRIQQVVRGDSAAYFCASSPPMNGSSKNIQYFGAGTRLSVL.

This clone was picked up a small number of times. The chain is built from TRBV5-6 and TRBJ1-1, with 7 bases identical to TRBD1. CDR1 is SGHDT and CDR2 is YYEEEE in the germline V gene. The CDR3 runs 13 residues. V gave up 4 bases and J gave up 0 bases; unmatched junction bases: 0. The CDR3 bases are TGTGCCAGCAGCGACAGGGTGAACACTGAAGCTTTCTTT. Protein sequence: CASSDRVNTEAFF.

The CDR3: CASSRRLSGELFF. In DNA form, the CDR3 reads TGTGCCAGCAGCCGTCGACTCTCCGGGGAGCTGTTTTTT. The chain recombines TRBV11-2 with TRBJ2-2; the D is unclear. The CDR3 loop spans 13 amino acids. The germline V and J ends were trimmed by 5 bases and 6 bases, with 10 bases remaining between them. Germline values: CDR1 SGHAT, CDR2 FQNNGV.

The chain couples TRBV19 to TRBJ2-2; D gene ambiguous. The V gene's germline CDR1 is LNHDA and CDR2 SQIVND (reference sequence). The CDR3 runs 13 residues. V lost 10 bases, J lost 2 bases, and 11 bases lay in between. CDR3 residues: CATHPRNTGELFF. In DNA form, the CDR3 reads TGTGCCACGCATCCCAGAAACACCGGGGAGCTGTTTTTT.

The chain employs TRBV29-1 and TRBJ2-1, with 9 nucleotides matching TRBD2. From germline, CDR1 is SQVTM and CDR2 ANQGSEA. The V segment lost 8 bases and the J segment 7 bases; nucleotides outside the gene matches: 21. CDR3 size: 17 residues. CDR3 nucleotides: TGCAGCCCCGGGAGGGGGAAGCGACTAGCGGAATTAAATGAGCAGTTCTTC. As protein: CSPGRGKRLAELNEQFF.

This sequence joins TRBV9 and TRBJ2-5, with D possibly being TRBD1 (6 bases). The end of the DNA aligns better with TRBJ2-7, so the J call may be wrong. The CDR3 loop spans 12 amino acids. Germline-derived CDR1 and CDR2 are SGDLS and YYNGEE. CDR3 loop: CASSGDTYEQYF. For the CDR3, the DNA is TGTGCCAGCAGCGGGGACACCTACGAGCAGTACTTC.

The rearrangement joins TRBV6-6 to TRBJ2-4, with TRBD2 identical over 11 bases. The trim removed 2 bases at V and 0 bases at J, leaving 0 bases unmatched. The germline V gene has CDR1 MNHNY and CDR2 SVGAGI (reference sequence). The CDR3 has 16 residues. The chain's CDR3 is CASSYGLAGAKNIQYF. CDR3 nucleotides: TGTGCCAGCAGTTACGGACTAGCGGGAGCCAAAAACATTCAGTACTTC.

The chain recombines TRBV10-3 with TRBJ2-1; TRBD2 aligns across 13 bases. CDR1 is ENHRY, CDR2 SYGVKD, per germline. CDR3 length equals 16 residues. Unmatched junction bases numbered 5, after V lost 3 bases and J lost 6 bases. The CDR3 DNA is TGTGCCATCAGTGACCCCGGGACTAGCGGGATCAATGAGCAGTTCTTC. It is translated as CAISDPGTSGINEQFF.

The chain carries TRBV11-2 and TRBJ2-5, with D perhaps being TRBD1 or TRBD2 (5 bases each). V gave up 1 base and J gave up 9 bases, with 9 bases separating them. The germline V gene encodes CDR1 SGHAT and CDR2 FQNNGV. This CDR3 spans 12 amino acids. The CDR3 reads CASSLVTGPQYF. In nucleotides, the CDR3 is TGTGCCAGCAGCTTAGTCACGGGGCCCCAGTACTTC.

The chain couples TRBV19 to TRBJ2-2; no firm D call. Looked up from germline, CDR1 is LNHDA and CDR2 is SQIVND (reference sequence). V lost 5 bases and J 6 bases, leaving 13 bases between the germline ends. The CDR3 runs to 14 residues. The CDR3 coding sequence is TGTGCCAGTAGTTCAAGAACCCGGGCCGGGGAGCTGTTTTTT. As protein: CASSSRTRAGELFF.

V gene TRBV6-5 combines with J gene TRBJ2-3, with TRBD1 matching 11 bases. Germline V gives CDR1 MNHEY, CDR2 SVGAGI. V was clipped by 6 bases and J by 6 bases; unmatched bases: 5. The CDR3 covers 14 residues. CDR3 DNA: TGTGCCAGCAGGTGGACAGGGGGCTCGGATACGCAGTATTTT. Protein sequence: CASRWTGGSDTQYF.

This rearrangement joins TRBV1 to TRBJ2-2; the DNA was not compared with TRBD2, the D call given in the table. TRBV1 is tagged as a pseudogene. This CDR3 region has 17 residues. DNA for the CDR3: TGCACCAGCAGCCAAGACTCCCTAGCGGGAGGGGGCGGGGAGCTGTTTTTT. Translated: CTSSQDSLAGGGGELFF.

The chain recombines TRBV9 with TRBJ2-7, with 10 bases fitting TRBD2. The junction had 0 bases not matched to a gene; V was cut back by 0 bases and J by 0 bases. This CDR3 comprises 15 residues. Per the germline V gene, CDR1 is SGDLS and CDR2 is YYNGEE. The CDR3 nucleotides are TGTGCCAGCAGCGTAGGACTAGCGGGCTCCTACGAGCAGTACTTC. Translating gives CASSVGLAGSYEQYF.

This chain joins TRBV5-4 and TRBJ2-7; TRBD2 might be the D (6 bases). CDR1 and CDR2 (germline): SGHNT, YYREEE (reference sequence). The CDR3 is 13 amino acids. V shed 7 bases and J shed 5 bases, with 16 bases lying between them. The CDR3 region is CASHGGVLDEQYF. The DNA for the CDR3 is TGTGCCAGCCATGGCGGGGTCCTCGACGAGCAGTACTTC.

The chain links TRBV9 to TRBJ1-1; the D is unclear. Per germline, CDR1 SGDLS and CDR2 YYNGEE. The CDR3 contains 14 residues. V was pared by 0 bases and J by 1 base, with 7 bases between. The CDR3, as DNA: TGTGCCAGCAGCGTAGTACATTCGAACACTGAAGCTTTCTTT. As protein: CASSVVHSNTEAFF.

This clone was counted once. The V gene is TRBV14, the J gene TRBJ2-5, with TRBD2 identical over 14 bases. The CDR3 totals 16 residues. V gave up 4 bases and J gave up 5 bases; unmatched junction bases: 6. Per the germline V gene, CDR1 is SGHDN and CDR2 is FVKESK. CDR3 DNA: TGTGCCAGCAGCCTTGGGACTAGCGGGAGATGGGAGACCCAGTACTTC. The encoded protein is CASSLGTSGRWETQYF.

The chain employs TRBV30 and TRBJ1-1, with TRBD1 as a possible D gene (5 bases). Germline V gives CDR1 GTSNPN, CDR2 SVGIG (reference sequence). The CDR3 spans 14 residues. V was trimmed by 4 bases and J by 0 bases, leaving 12 bases between them. CDR3 region: CAWTRGTLNTEAFF. DNA of the CDR3: TGTGCCTGGACCCGGGGGACCTTGAACACTGAAGCTTTCTTT.

The V gene is TRBV29-1, the J gene TRBJ2-4, with D possibly called TRBD1 or TRBD2 (5 bases each). The germline V gene encodes CDR1 SQVTM and CDR2 ANQGSEA. V was trimmed by 4 bases and J by 9 bases, leaving 10 bases between them. There are 11 residues in the CDR3. CDR3 in DNA: TGCAGCGTTGTTGAGGGGATCATTCAGTACTTC. It is translated as CSVVEGIIQYF.

The chain recombines TRBV2 with TRBJ2-1; 9 bases agree with TRBD1. Losses at the gene ends were 7 bases for V and 4 bases for J; bases not matched to a gene: 8. The CDR3 totals 15 residues. Germline CDR1 and CDR2: SNHLY and FYNNEI. The chain's CDR3 is CASKPGTGSYNEQFF. The CDR3 DNA sequence: TGTGCCAGCAAACCGGGGACAGGGTCGTACAATGAGCAGTTCTTC.

The J gene is TRBJ1-1, the V gene TRBV6-5, with D unresolved. V was shortened by 0 bases and J by 2 bases, with 13 bases between the two germline ends. This CDR3 spans 16 amino acids. Germline assignment: CDR1 MNHEY and CDR2 SVGAGI. In nucleotides, the CDR3 is TGTGCCAGCAGTTACTCGTTCCGGGGAGGAAACACTGAAGCTTTCTTT. This encodes CASSYSFRGGNTEAFF.

The gene calls are TRBV10-3 and TRBJ2-1, with 14 positions matching TRBD2. CDR3 size: 15 residues. Germline V gene sequence: CDR1 ENHRY, CDR2 SYGVKD. Trimming took 3 bases from V and 8 from J; bases not matched to a gene: 3. CDR3 protein: CAISEGLAGGHEQFF. The CDR3 nucleotides read TGTGCCATCAGTGAAGGACTAGCGGGAGGCCATGAGCAGTTCTTC.

This clone was found once. The genes are TRBV7-9 and TRBJ1-1, with unresolved D. V was trimmed by 6 bases and J by 4 bases, leaving 9 bases between them. Germline V gives CDR1 SEHNR, CDR2 FQNEAQ (reference sequence). The CDR3 contains 12 residues. The DNA for the CDR3 is TGTGCCAGCAGGGCCGGTATCACTGAAGCTTTCTTT. It codes for CASRAGITEAFF. Using reference TRBV7-9 and TRBJ1-1 for the parts outside the CDR3, the full variable domain is DTGVSQNPRHKITKRGQNVTFRCDPISEHNRLYWYRQTLGQGPEFLTYFQNEAQLEKSRLLSDRFSAERPKGSFSTLEIQRTEQGDSAMYLCASRAGITEAFFGQGTRLTVV.

This clone was found once. The same CDR3 arises from other DNA sequences in this sample as well. V gene TRBV27 combines with J gene TRBJ2-1, with TRBD1 matching over 8 bases. CDR1 MNHEY and CDR2 SMNVEV come from the germline V gene (reference sequence). The CDR3 extends over 13 amino acids. V gave up 5 bases and J gave up 6 bases; unmatched junction bases: 3. CDR3 in DNA: TGTGCCAGCAGTCTCACAGGGGGCAATGAGCAGTTCTTC. This codes for CASSLTGGNEQFF.

The genes are TRBV2 and TRBJ2-5; the D gene is possibly TRBD2 (5 bases). The germline CDR1 and CDR2 sequences are SNHLY and FYNNEI. CDR3 length: 10 amino acids. V was shortened by 8 bases and J by 7 bases, with 8 bases between the two germline ends. This CDR3 reads CASSGRTQYF. CDR3 sequence (DNA): TGTGCCAGCTCTGGGAGGACCCAGTACTTC.

The rearrangement joins TRBV27 to TRBJ1-1, with D possibly TRBD1 on 5 matching bases. This CDR3 is built from 16 residues. Deletions cut 1 base from V and 1 base from J, with 13 bases between. Germline V lookup: CDR1 MNHEY, CDR2 SMNVEV (reference sequence). The CDR3 bases are TGTGCCAGCAGTTTATACCCCAGGGCAGGGAACACTGAAGCTTTCTTT. Residues: CASSLYPRAGNTEAFF.

V is TRBV5-1 and J is TRBJ2-2; maybe TRBD2 (6 bases). This CDR3 region has 14 residues. CDR1 is SGHRS, CDR2 YFSETQ, per germline. V lost 4 bases and J 4 bases, leaving 11 bases between the germline ends. The CDR3: CASSPAGLTGELFF. As DNA, the CDR3 is TGCGCCAGCAGCCCAGCGGGCCTCACCGGGGAGCTGTTTTTT. Variable domain in full (rest from reference TRBV5-1 and TRBJ2-2): KAGVTQTPRYLIKTRGQQVTLSCSPISGHRSVSWYQQTPGQGLQFLFEYFSETQRNKGNFPGRFSGRQFSNSRSEMNVSTLELGDSALYLCASSPAGLTGELFFGEGSRLTVL.